The T cell receptor (beta chain) described here comes from a study of cytotoxic CD8 clonotypes in ibrutinib-treated CLL. Study summary: Within the patient group, about ten were relapsed/refractory and approximately 16 treatment-naive, and around 18 were IGHV unmutated.

The CDR3 covers 13 residues. With 2 bases removed from V and 3 bases from J, the gap between germline ends came to 8 bases. Germline CDR1 is SGHRS and CDR2 is YFSETQ. As for this clone: Its target is not known.

Broader study findings: Baseline clonality was higher than in age-matched healthy donors and moved in step with circulating CD8+ T-cell counts. Sustained-remission patients were sampled at different times than progressing patients were.

Repertoires were generated with immunoSEQ multiplex PCR, while TCRdb's copy carries only in-frame clones and drops some. The sample holds 200,000 to 250,000 clones, 70% seen once. The sequence derives from a human donor with chronic lymphocytic leukemia. Sequencing used PBMCs, obtained after 12 months of ibrutinib treatment. V and J are TRBV5-1 and TRBJ1-1; D is unclear. The DNA of the CDR3 is TGCGCCAGCAGCTTCTCACCAGACACTGAAGCTTTCTTT. Translation: CASSFSPDTEAFF.